This T cell receptor (beta chain) emerged from a study of T cells in Graves' hyperthyroidism and ophthalmopathy. Study outcomes and limitations: The majority of expanded thyroid clonotypes above 0.001 also appeared in blood. The model foresaw ophthalmopathy a median approximately 6.3 months prior to onset. A model of 13 V-J features distinguished ophthalmopathy from stable hyperthyroidism.

RNA transcripts were the template for amplifying TCR beta CDR3 regions. Carried out on the TCR CDR3, a first-round RT-PCR used the HTBI primer set. Each CDR3 protein is one row after TCRdb ran MiXCR on the multiplex PCR reads. The table has over 450,000 distinct CDR3 sequences, roughly 18% seen once. In germline, CDR1 is DFQATT, CDR2 SNEGSKA (reference sequence). Deletions cut 0 bases from V and 6 bases from J, with 14 bases between. The CDR3 is made up of 14 amino acids. This clonotype was observed at least ten times. Its target is not known. V gene TRBV20-1 combines with J gene TRBJ1-1, with D possibly TRBD1 on 5 matching bases. The sample was blood. The source is a woman aged 18-35 years with Graves' ophthalmopathy. The CDR3, as DNA: TGCAGTGCTAGAGATGGGGCGGGCTCTGCTGAAGCTTTCTTT. Protein product: CSARDGAGSAEAFF.